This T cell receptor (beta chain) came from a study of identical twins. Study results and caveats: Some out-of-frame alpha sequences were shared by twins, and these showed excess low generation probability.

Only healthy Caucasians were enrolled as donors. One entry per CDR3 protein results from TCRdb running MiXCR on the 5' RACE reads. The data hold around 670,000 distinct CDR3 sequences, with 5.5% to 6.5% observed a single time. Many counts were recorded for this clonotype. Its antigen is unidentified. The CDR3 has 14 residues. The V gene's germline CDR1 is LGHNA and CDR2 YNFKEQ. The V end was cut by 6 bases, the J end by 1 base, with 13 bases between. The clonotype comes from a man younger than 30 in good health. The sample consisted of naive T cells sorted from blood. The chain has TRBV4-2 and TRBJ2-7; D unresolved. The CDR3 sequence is CASSPIAESYEQYF. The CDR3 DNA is TGTGCCAGCAGTCCCATAGCCGAATCCTACGAGCAGTACTTC.